This T cell receptor beta chain was sequenced during a study of blood T cell repertoires in COVID-19. Study-wide context: Samples representing acute and convalescent COVID-19 were sourced from the United States, Italy and Spain.

From germline, CDR1 is GTSNPN and CDR2 SVGIG (reference sequence). V was pared by 0 bases and J by 3 bases, with 6 bases between. The CDR3 sequence is 12 residues long. As handled by the study authors: Counts of nucleated cells, estimated from reference gene primer amplification, were obtained. Some clones are missing from TCRdb's copy, which holds only in-frame ones; the method was immunoSEQ multiplex PCR. V, J and clone size reflect that table, while D and trimming were determined from the DNA. The sample lists roughly 120,000 clones, roughly 70% occurring once. J is TRBJ2-7 and V is TRBV30; TRBD1 is a possible D gene (5 bases). This receptor was identified in a human donor with acute or convalescent COVID-19. The donor label of this sample is uncertain. Input material: peripheral blood. CDR3 residues: CAWSVTGYEQYF. The CDR3 DNA follows: TGTGCCTGGAGTGTCACAGGCTACGAGCAGTACTTC. The entire variable domain, with the rest obtained from reference TRBV30 and TRBJ2-7, is as follows: SQTIHQWPATLVQPVGSPLSLECTVEGTSNPNLYWYRQAAGRGLQLLFYSVGIGQISSEVPQNLSASRPQDRQFILSSKKLLLSDSGFYLCAWSVTGYEQYFGPGTRLTVT.